The 17 T cell receptor beta chains listed next were all sequenced from one sample in a study of T cells in Graves' hyperthyroidism and ophthalmopathy. The TCR beta CDR3 regions underwent amplification using RNA transcripts as the source. HTBI primers were used for first-round RT-PCR of the TCR CDR3. TCRdb ran MiXCR on the multiplex PCR reads and lists one entry per CDR3 protein. The profile shows fewer than 350,000 distinct CDR3 sequences, around 18% of them singletons. The sample consisted of blood. Every receptor here comes from a middle-aged woman with Graves' ophthalmopathy.

This clonotype appeared many times. The chain employs TRBV2 and TRBJ1-6; a weak D match, TRBD1 (5 bases). Trimming left V 2 bases short and J 7 bases short, with 9 bases between. Germline V gives CDR1 SNHLY, CDR2 FYNNEI. The CDR3 is 14 amino acids. In DNA form, the CDR3 reads TGTGCCAGCAGTGAACGGGGGAGGAATTCACCCCTCCACTTT. This translates into CASSERGRNSPLHF.

This clonotype was counted many times. The J gene is TRBJ2-3, the V gene TRBV28; no firm D call. Trimming left V 3 bases short and J 3 bases short, with 13 bases between. The CDR3 sequence is 15 residues long. CDR1 and CDR2 (germline): MDHEN, SYDVKM. CDR3 bases: TGTGCCAGCAGTTTTTCTTCGGTCCCAACAGATACGCAGTATTTT. Translation: CASSFSSVPTDTQYF.

The sample holds many counts of this clonotype. The chain has TRBV11-2 and TRBJ2-5; no clear D gene. CDR3 length: 13 amino acids. Germline V gene lookup returns CDR1 SGHAT and CDR2 FQNNGV. The ends were cut back, 3 bases at V and 2 bases at J, with 7 bases in the middle. CDR3 in amino acids: CASSLIQQETQYF. The CDR3 DNA follows: TGTGCCAGCAGCTTGATTCAGCAAGAGACCCAGTACTTC.

This clonotype was counted many times. This chain connects TRBV9 to TRBJ1-2; no firm D call. This CDR3 contains 15 residues. Germline V gene lookup returns CDR1 SGDLS and CDR2 YYNGEE. The ends were cut back, 0 bases at V and 0 bases at J, with 9 bases in the middle. CDR3 loop: CASSVEPDTNYGYTF. CDR3 coding DNA: TGTGCCAGCAGCGTAGAGCCGGATACTAACTATGGCTACACCTTC.

This clonotype came up many times. The genes are TRBV14 and TRBJ2-4; the match to TRBD2 covers 10 bases. The V segment lost 5 bases and the J segment 11 bases; nucleotides outside the gene matches: 6. Looked up from germline, CDR1 is SGHDN and CDR2 is FVKESK. The CDR3 has 13 amino acids. The DNA of the CDR3 is TGTGCCAGCAGCATCCCCGGGACTAGCGTTCAGTACTTC. Translation gives CASSIPGTSVQYF.

This clonotype was counted at least ten times. This chain links TRBV24-1 with TRBJ1-5; D possibly corresponds to TRBD1 (5 bases). Trimming cost V 4 bases and J 9 bases, with 12 bases left between them. Germline V gene lookup returns CDR1 KGHDR and CDR2 SFDVKD. The CDR3 extends over 13 amino acids. DNA of the CDR3: TGTGCCACCAGTGACCCGGGGCCGTCGCCCCAGCATTTT. Translating gives CATSDPGPSPQHF.

J is TRBJ1-2 and V is TRBV20-1; unclear D gene. The germline CDR1 and CDR2 sequences are DFQATT and SNEGSKA (reference sequence). The V end was cut by 5 bases, the J end by 2 bases, with 12 bases between. The length of the CDR3 is 13 residues. The CDR3 DNA reads TGCAGTGCTTCCCCGGGCAGAAACTATGGCTACACCTTC. It is translated as CSASPGRNYGYTF.

This clonotype was counted at least ten times. The J gene is TRBJ2-5, the V gene TRBV20-1, with 7 bases identical to TRBD2. This CDR3 comprises 12 residues. Trimming removed 5 bases from V and 3 bases from J; junction bases left unmatched: 3. The germline gives CDR1 DFQATT, CDR2 SNEGSKA (reference sequence). CDR3 protein: CSASLAEETQYF. The CDR3 DNA reads TGCAGTGCTTCTCTAGCGGAAGAGACCCAGTACTTC.

Concerning this clonotype itself: Being one base from a much bigger clone, this may be a read error. V is TRBV20-1 and J is TRBJ1-6, with D hard to call. CDR1 DFQATT and CDR2 SNEGSKA come from the germline V gene (reference sequence). The CDR3 is 15 residues long. Here the CDR3 DNA reads TGCACTGCTAGAGTGACCGAGAGGGATAATTCACCCCTCCACTTT. Its protein product is CTARVTERDNSPLHF.

This clonotype has ten or more counts. The chain has TRBV6-1 and TRBJ2-7; 8 nucleotides align to TRBD2. CDR1 is MNHNS and CDR2 is SASEGT in the germline V gene. The CDR3 consists of 14 residues. With 4 bases clipped from V and 9 bases from J, the junction kept 11 bases outside the gene matches. The CDR3 here is CASSVQRERDVQYF. In DNA form, the CDR3 reads TGTGCCAGCAGTGTGCAGCGGGAGAGGGATGTGCAGTACTTC.

This clonotype showed up many times. The chain carries TRBV30 and TRBJ1-2; TRBD1 might be the D (5 bases). V was shortened by 2 bases and J by 7 bases, with 11 bases between the two germline ends. This CDR3 is built from 12 residues. The germline gives CDR1 GTSNPN, CDR2 SVGIG (reference sequence). CDR3 in DNA: TGTGCCTGGAGTCAAGGGGTTGGTGGCTACACCTTC. It yields the protein CAWSQGVGGYTF.

This clonotype was counted a few times. An end of the junction differs from the germline gene, which may be a read error. The rearrangement uses TRBV28 and TRBJ1-5; D is ambiguous. This CDR3 has 14 amino acids. Germline V CDR1 and CDR2: MDHEN, SYDVKM. CDR3 residues: CASSQIGIVQPQLF. Written as DNA, the CDR3 is TGTGCCAGCAGCCAAATAGGGATCGTTCAGCCCCAGCTTTTT.

This clonotype has a count of ten or more. The chain uses TRBV6-5 and TRBJ1-2, with 10 bases fitting TRBD1. The CDR3 is 15 amino acids. The ends lost 7 bases at V and 8 bases at J; junction bases unmatched: 13. Germline V lookup: CDR1 MNHEY, CDR2 SVGAGI. CDR3 coding DNA: TGTGCCAGCACAAACGGAGGGACAGGGGTTAGCGGCTACACCTTC. Protein sequence: CASTNGGTGVSGYTF.

Details on this clonotype: The CDR3 carries no conserved terminal phenylalanine or tryptophan, so it likely arises from a read error. The DNA is omitted, as the CDR3 cannot be located on it reliably, and the CDR3 follows TCRdb's listing. V gene TRBV12-3 or TRBV12-4 combines with J gene TRBJ1-5. The CDR3 is 14 residues long, counting both termini. CDR3: CASTEGRAGQPQHV.

J is TRBJ2-7 and V is TRBV12-3 or TRBV12-4; tentatively, D is TRBD1 or TRBD2 (5 bases each). The CDR3 spans 15 residues. V lost 4 bases, J lost 2 bases, and 15 bases lay in between. CDR3 coding DNA: TGTGCCAGCAGTTCCGGGGCCAGGGCGACCTACGAGCAGTACTTC. Translating gives CASSSGARATYEQYF.

This rearrangement joins TRBV28 to TRBJ1-5, with D possibly matching TRBD1 (6 bases). The CDR3 is made up of 15 amino acids. The V gene's germline CDR1 is MDHEN and CDR2 SYDVKM. V was cut by 2 bases and J by 3 bases, with 11 bases left in between. The CDR3 reads CASSLRGGDNQPQHF. Written as DNA, the CDR3 is TGTGCCAGCAGTTTAAGGGGGGGGGACAATCAGCCCCAGCATTTT. Together with reference TRBV28 and TRBJ1-5, the CDR3 gives the full variable domain: DVKVTQSSRYLVKRTGEKVFLECVQDMDHENMFWYRQDPGLGLRLIYFSYDVKMKEKGDIPEGYSVSREKKERFSLILESASTNQTSMYLCASSLRGGDNQPQHFGDGTRLSIL.

This clonotype occurred a few times. The V call is TRBV12-3 or TRBV12-4, the J call TRBJ2-5, with 7 bases fitting TRBD2. Germline trimming cut 3 bases from V and 5 bases from J; bases unmatched to any gene: 9. This CDR3 has 15 residues. This chain's CDR3 is CASSLAGDAGETQYF. Here the CDR3 DNA reads TGTGCCAGCAGTTTGGCGGGAGACGCCGGGGAGACCCAGTACTTC.